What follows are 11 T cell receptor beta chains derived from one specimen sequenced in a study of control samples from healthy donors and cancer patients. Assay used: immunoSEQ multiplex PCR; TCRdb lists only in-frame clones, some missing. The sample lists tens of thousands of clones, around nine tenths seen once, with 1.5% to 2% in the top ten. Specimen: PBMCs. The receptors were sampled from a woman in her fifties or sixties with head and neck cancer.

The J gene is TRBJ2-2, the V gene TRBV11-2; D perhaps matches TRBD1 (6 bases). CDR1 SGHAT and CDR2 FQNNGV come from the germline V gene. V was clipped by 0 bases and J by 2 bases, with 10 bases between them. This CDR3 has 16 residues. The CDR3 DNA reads TGTGCCAGCAGCTTAGATTACAGGGTTAACACCGGGGAGCTGTTTTTT. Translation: CASSLDYRVNTGELFF.

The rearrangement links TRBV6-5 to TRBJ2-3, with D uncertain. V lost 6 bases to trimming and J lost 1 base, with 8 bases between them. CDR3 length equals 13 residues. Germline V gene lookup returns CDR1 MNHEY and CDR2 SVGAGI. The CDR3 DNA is TGTGCCAGCAGCCGACCGGGCACAGATACGCAGTATTTT. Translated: CASSRPGTDTQYF.

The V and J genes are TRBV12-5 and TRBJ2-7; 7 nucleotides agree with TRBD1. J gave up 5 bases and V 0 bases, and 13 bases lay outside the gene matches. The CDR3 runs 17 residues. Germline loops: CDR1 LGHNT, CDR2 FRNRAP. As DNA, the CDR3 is TGTGCTAGTGGTTTGGTTGTTGAAGGGGGCGGCCTAAACGAGCAGTACTTC. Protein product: CASGLVVEGGGLNEQYF.

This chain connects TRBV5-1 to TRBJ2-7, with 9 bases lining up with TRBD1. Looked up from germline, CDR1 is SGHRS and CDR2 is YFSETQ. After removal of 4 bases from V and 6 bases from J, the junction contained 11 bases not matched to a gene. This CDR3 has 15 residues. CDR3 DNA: TGCGCCAGCAGCCAAACCAGGACAGGGGTGTCCGAGCAGTACTTC. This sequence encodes CASSQTRTGVSEQYF.

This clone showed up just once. CDR3 DNA: TGTGCCAGTAGTGCCGTACAGGGCGGCCATGCTTTCTTT. The encoded protein is CASSAVQGGHAFF. V gene TRBV19 combines with J gene TRBJ1-1, with TRBD1 as a possible D gene (6 bases). This CDR3 region has 13 residues. The germline V and J ends were trimmed by 5 bases and 11 bases, with 18 bases remaining between them. In germline, CDR1 is LNHDA, CDR2 SQIVND (reference sequence).

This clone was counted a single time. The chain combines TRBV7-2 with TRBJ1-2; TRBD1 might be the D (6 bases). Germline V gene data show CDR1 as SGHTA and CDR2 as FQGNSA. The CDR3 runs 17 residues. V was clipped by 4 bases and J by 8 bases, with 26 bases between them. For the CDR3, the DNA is TGTGCCAGCAGCTCCAGGCGTGGAGGGGGTTTAAGGGAAGGCTACACCTTC. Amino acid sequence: CASSSRRGGGLREGYTF.

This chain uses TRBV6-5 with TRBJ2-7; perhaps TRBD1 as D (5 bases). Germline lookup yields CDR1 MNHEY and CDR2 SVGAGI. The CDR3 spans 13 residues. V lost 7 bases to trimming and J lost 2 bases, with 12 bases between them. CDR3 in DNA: TGTGCCAGCAATACAGGCCCGGCCTACGAGCAGTACTTC. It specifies CASNTGPAYEQYF.

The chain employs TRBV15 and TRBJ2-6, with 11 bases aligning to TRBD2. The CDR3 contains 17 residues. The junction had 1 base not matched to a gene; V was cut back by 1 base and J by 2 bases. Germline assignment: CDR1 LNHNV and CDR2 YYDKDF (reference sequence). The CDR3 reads CATSRGLAGTGANVLTF. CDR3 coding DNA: TGTGCCACCAGCAGAGGACTAGCGGGAACTGGGGCCAACGTCCTGACTTTC.

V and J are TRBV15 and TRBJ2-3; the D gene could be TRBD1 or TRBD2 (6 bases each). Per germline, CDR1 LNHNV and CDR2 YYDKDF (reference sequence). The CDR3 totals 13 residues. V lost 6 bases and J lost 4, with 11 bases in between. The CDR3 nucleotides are TGTGCCACCAGTGAAAGGGGGGCAGATACGCAGTATTTT. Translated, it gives CATSERGADTQYF.

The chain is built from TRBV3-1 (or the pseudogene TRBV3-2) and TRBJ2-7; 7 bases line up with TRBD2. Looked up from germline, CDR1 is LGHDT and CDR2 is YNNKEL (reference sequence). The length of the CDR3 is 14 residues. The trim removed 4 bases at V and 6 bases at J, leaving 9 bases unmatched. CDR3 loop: CASSPLLLAPEQYF. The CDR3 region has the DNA TGTGCCAGCAGCCCCCTCCTACTAGCGCCCGAGCAGTACTTC.

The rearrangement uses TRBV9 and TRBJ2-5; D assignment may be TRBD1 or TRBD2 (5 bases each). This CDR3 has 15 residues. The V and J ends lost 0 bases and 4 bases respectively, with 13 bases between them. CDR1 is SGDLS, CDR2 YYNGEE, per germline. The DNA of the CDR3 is TGTGCCAGCAGCGTAGACCCGGCAGGGAGAGAGACCCAGTACTTC. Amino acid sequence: CASSVDPAGRETQYF.